Presented here are 18 T cell receptor beta chains from one specimen sequenced in a study of blood T cells in healthy people across ages (dated by TCRdb to the mid-2010s). Receptor libraries were prepared by 5' RACE. The data were produced on an Illumina HiSeq 2500. A second roughly 7 to 12 cycle PCR used a sample-barcoded 5' primer and a J-beta primer mix. Through fastp at Q25 and MiXCR, TCRdb rebuilt clones from the public reads, retaining in-frame beta chains. Each record represents a unique CDR3 protein, reported with the most common genes and DNA among its rows. The sample includes 540,000 or so distinct CDR3 sequences, with 27% observed a single time. The ten largest account for under 20% of the sample. The sequenced material came from blood. These receptor sequences come from a woman in her 70s in good health.

The gene calls are TRBV29-1 and TRBJ1-2, with TRBD1 matching 8 bases. Germline-derived CDR1 and CDR2 are SQVTM and ANQGSEA. This CDR3 is 12 amino acids long. V lost 6 bases to trimming and J lost 8 bases; unmatched junction nucleotides: 8. The CDR3 nucleotides read TGCAGCGTGGCACGACAGGGGTCCGGCTACACCTTC. This codes for CSVARQGSGYTF.

This clonotype has ten or more counts. The CDR3 coding sequence is TGCGCCAGCAGCTTCCTCGGACAGGGGCTGACCGAGCAGTTCTTC. Translation gives CASSFLGQGLTEQFF. The V gene is TRBV5-1, the J gene TRBJ2-1; 9 bases match TRBD1. The germline V gene encodes CDR1 SGHRS and CDR2 YFSETQ. V gave up 2 bases and J gave up 10 bases; unmatched junction bases: 10. This CDR3 region has 15 residues.

Only a few counts were recorded for this clonotype. The V call is TRBV5-1, the J call TRBJ2-7, with D possibly TRBD1 on 5 matching bases. V lost 4 bases, J lost 2 bases, and 16 bases lay in between. Looked up from germline, CDR1 is SGHRS and CDR2 is YFSETQ. This CDR3 spans 15 amino acids. The CDR3 nucleotides are TGCGCCAGCAGCGTCTTACCAGGGCCGACCTACGAGCAGTACTTC. Its protein product is CASSVLPGPTYEQYF.

This clonotype has only a few counts. This chain joins TRBV7-2 and TRBJ2-5; D remains ambiguous. V was trimmed by 5 bases and J by 13 bases, leaving 17 bases between them. The CDR3 length is 12 residues. The germline V gene has CDR1 SGHTA and CDR2 FQGNSA. CDR3 nucleotides: TGTGCCAGCAGCCTACCTTCTACCGTTTCGTACTTC. It yields the protein CASSLPSTVSYF.

Only a few counts were recorded for this clonotype. The chain joins TRBV12-3 or TRBV12-4 to TRBJ2-7, with D maybe TRBD2 (6 bases). CDR3 length: 19 amino acids. V gave up 5 bases and J gave up 4 bases, with 30 bases separating them. The CDR3 here is CASSASVGIPGSGLYEQYF. As DNA, the CDR3 is TGTGCCAGCAGTGCTAGCGTAGGAATACCGGGGAGCGGGCTGTACGAGCAGTACTTC.

Only a few counts were recorded for this clonotype. V and J are TRBV7-2 and TRBJ2-2, with D perhaps given as TRBD1 or TRBD2 (5 bases each). Trimming cost V 1 base and J 0 bases, with 9 bases left between them. This CDR3 comprises 16 residues. CDR1 and CDR2 from the germline V gene are SGHTA and FQGNSA. CDR3: CASSLGGAANTGELFF. For the CDR3, the DNA is TGTGCCAGCAGCTTAGGAGGGGCTGCGAACACCGGGGAGCTGTTTTTT.

This clonotype was recorded a few times. The gene calls are TRBV20-1 and TRBJ1-1, with D unclear. Deletions cut 7 bases from V and 0 bases from J, with 12 bases between. The germline V gene encodes CDR1 DFQATT and CDR2 SNEGSKA (reference sequence). The CDR3 sequence is 13 residues long. CDR3: CSGIPRMNTEAFF. Written as DNA, the CDR3 is TGCAGTGGAATCCCGAGAATGAACACTGAAGCTTTCTTT.

The chain uses TRBV24-1 and TRBJ2-1, with D unresolved. This CDR3 region has 17 residues. Looked up from germline, CDR1 is KGHDR and CDR2 is SFDVKD. V shed 0 bases and J shed 7 bases, with 18 bases lying between them. The CDR3 bases are TGTGCCACCAGTGATTTGCAATCCTCCCCTAGTGGGAATGAGCAGTTCTTC. Translated, it gives CATSDLQSSPSGNEQFF.

This clonotype was seen just once. V and J are TRBV7-3 and TRBJ2-4; D is possibly TRBD2 (6 bases). Trimming took 5 bases from V and 6 from J, leaving 14 bases between them. From germline, CDR1 is SGHTA and CDR2 FQGTGA. This CDR3 has 14 residues. The CDR3 is CASSPGGLTNIQYF. For the CDR3, the DNA is TGTGCCAGCAGCCCCGGGGGATTGACAAACATTCAGTACTTC. The variable domain in full, with the rest retrieved from reference TRBV7-3 and TRBJ2-4, is GAGVSQTPSNKVTEKGKYVELRCDPISGHTALYWYRQSLGQGPEFLIYFQGTGAADDSGLPNDRFFAVRPEGSVSTLKIQRTERGDSAVYLCASSPGGLTNIQYFGAGTRLSVL.

The sample holds a few counts of this clonotype. This chain uses TRBV7-2 with TRBJ2-1; 11 bases map to TRBD2. V dropped 4 bases and J dropped 6; count of bases not matched to a gene: 11. The CDR3 totals 17 residues. Germline-derived CDR1 and CDR2 are SGHTA and FQGNSA. The CDR3 sequence is CASSSGGLAGGLNEQFF. DNA of the CDR3: TGTGCCAGCAGCTCCGGAGGGCTAGCGGGGGGCCTCAATGAGCAGTTCTTC. Together with reference TRBV7-2 and TRBJ2-1, the CDR3 gives the full variable domain: GAGVSQSPSNKVTEKGKDVELRCDPISGHTALYWYRQSLGQGLEFLIYFQGNSAPDKSGLPSDRFSAERTGGSVSTLTIQRTQQEDSAVYLCASSSGGLAGGLNEQFFGPGTRLTVL.

This clonotype was counted only a few times. V usage is TRBV7-7 and J usage is TRBJ2-5; 10 positions agree with TRBD1. CDR1 and CDR2 (germline): SSHAT, FNYEAQ (reference sequence). The CDR3 is 15 residues long. The DNA of the CDR3 is TGTGCTAGCTCCAGGGACAGGGGTTTGGGAGAGACCCAGTACTTC. It specifies CASSRDRGLGETQYF.

Only a few counts were recorded for this clonotype. The chain joins TRBV7-2 to TRBJ2-1, with D possibly matching TRBD2 (5 bases). The DNA end is more similar to TRBJ2-7, so the J call may be wrong. This CDR3 has 13 residues. CDR1 and CDR2 from the germline V gene are SGHTA and FQGNSA. The CDR3 region is CASSRSVDYEQYF. The CDR3, as DNA: TGTGCCAGCAGCCGTAGCGTAGACTACGAGCAGTACTTC.

In this sample, this clonotype turned up once. The chain recombines TRBV20-1 with TRBJ2-3, with 14 bases matching TRBD2. The CDR3 is made up of 14 amino acids. Germline V CDR1 and CDR2: DFQATT, SNEGSKA (reference sequence). V shed 5 bases, J shed 6 bases, and the junction held 4 bases outside the gene matches. The CDR3: CSAQTSGRGDTQYF. The CDR3 DNA is TGCAGTGCTCAGACTAGCGGGAGGGGTGATACGCAGTATTTT.

This clonotype came up a few times. This chain connects TRBV12-3 or TRBV12-4 to TRBJ2-7; the D gene is possibly TRBD1 (5 bases). Between the trimmed V and J ends, which lost 5 bases and 3 bases, there was a span of 17 bases. The CDR3 is made up of 15 amino acids. CDR3 in DNA: TGTGCCAGCAGTCCCCAGGGAAAGGTGATCTACGAGCAGTACTTC. This gives the protein CASSPQGKVIYEQYF.

There are a few counts of this clonotype. This chain connects TRBV20-1 to TRBJ2-2, with 7 bases that match TRBD2. V was pared by 0 bases and J by 4 bases, with 5 bases of the junction left unmatched. Germline values: CDR1 DFQATT, CDR2 SNEGSKA (reference sequence). The CDR3 loop spans 15 amino acids. The CDR3 here is CSARDPSSGTGELFF. The CDR3 DNA is TGCAGTGCTAGAGACCCCTCTAGCGGCACCGGGGAGCTGTTTTTT.

This clonotype was seen a handful of times. This chain links TRBV7-2 with TRBJ2-4; maybe TRBD1 (5 bases). The V end lost 5 bases, the J end lost 1 base, and 12 bases lay between the germline ends. Germline CDR1 and CDR2: SGHTA and FQGNSA. The length of the CDR3 is 15 residues. CDR3 amino acids: CTSSPTVYAKNIQYF. In DNA, the CDR3 is TGTACCAGCAGCCCGACAGTCTACGCCAAAAACATTCAGTACTTC. The full variable domain, its missing parts supplied by reference TRBV7-2 and TRBJ2-4, is GAGVSQSPSNKVTEKGKDVELRCDPISGHTALYWYRQSLGQGLEFLIYFQGNSAPDKSGLPSDRFSAERTGGSVSTLTIQRTQQEDSAVYLCTSSPTVYAKNIQYFGAGTRLSVL.

The CDR3 loop is CSARDHRAYGYTF. The DNA for the CDR3 is TGCAGTGCTAGAGATCACAGGGCCTATGGCTACACCTTC. This chain links TRBV20-1 with TRBJ1-2; TRBD1 is a possible D gene (6 bases). Germline CDR1 and CDR2: DFQATT and SNEGSKA (reference sequence). The CDR3 is 13 residues long. Trimming took 0 bases from V and 4 from J, leaving 9 bases between them.

This clonotype has just a few counts. The chain recombines TRBV30 with TRBJ1-4; D ambiguous. Trimming left V 2 bases short and J 9 bases short, with 10 bases between. CDR1 is GTSNPN, CDR2 SVGIG, per germline (reference sequence). The CDR3 covers 12 residues. The CDR3 sequence is CAWSPGRQKLFF. CDR3 bases: TGTGCCTGGAGTCCCGGGAGGCAAAAACTGTTTTTT.